The present entry profiles one T cell receptor (beta chain) with its context. This sample was included in a study of blood T cells in healthy people across ages. Per germline, CDR1 SGHDN and CDR2 FVKESK. There are 13 residues in the CDR3. Trimming cost V 1 base and J 5 bases, with 5 bases left between them. The donors, healthy Caucasians from Russia, were aged roughly 6 to 100. Each sample yielded at least 6.5 million isolated PBMCs. Next came a second PCR, run for roughly 6 to 11 cycles, which used a sample-barcoded 5' primer along with a J-beta primer mix. Template switching added a 12-random-nucleotide identifier to every cDNA molecule. Every sample produced at least 2.5 million CDR3-containing paired-end reads. MiXCR, run by TCRdb on the 5' RACE reads, gives a single entry per CDR3 protein. The repertoire has fewer than 1,000,000 distinct CDR3 sequences, about half of them found once; the top ten carry 15% to 20%.

Sequencing used blood. The TCR comes from a man older than 75 in good health. The chain recombines TRBV14 with TRBJ2-2; D unresolved. This chain's CDR3 is CASSQAFTGELFF. In DNA, the CDR3 is TGTGCCAGCAGCCAAGCGTTTACCGGGGAGCTGTTTTTT.